This T cell receptor (beta chain) is from a study of graft-versus-host responses after intestinal transplantation. Whole-study context: Multivisceral, liver-intestinal, or isolated intestinal transplants were received by the recipients.

The reaction was completed, and proliferating CFSE-low CD3+CD4+ and CD3+CD8+ responders were then sorted. This clone is medium-sized in the sample. Trimming cost V 3 bases and J 2 bases; bases outside gene matches: 0. The CDR3 runs 14 residues. Germline CDR1 and CDR2: SGHVS and FNYEAQ. Clones were sequenced by immunoSEQ multiplex PCR, and TCRdb holds only the in-frame ones, with some missing. The data hold some 5,700 clones, with roughly 30% observed a single time. The receptor's source is a human patient who was an organ donor for intestinal transplantation. V and J are TRBV7-6 and TRBJ1-1, with 10 bases identical to TRBD1. This material consisted of alloreactive CD4+ T cells from a mixed lymphocyte reaction culture, taken before transplantation. Subset of the sample: CFSE-low proliferating T cells sorted from roughly six-day pre-transplant mixed lymphocyte reaction (GvH or HvG direction). The CDR3 here is CASSLTGGNTEAFF. DNA for the CDR3: TGTGCCAGCAGCTTGACAGGGGGCAACACTGAAGCTTTCTTT.